Presented here are 21 T cell receptor beta chains from one specimen sequenced in a study of blood T cells in healthy people across ages. PCR was performed a second time for roughly 7 to 11 cycles using a sample-barcoded 5' primer and a J-beta primer mix. TCRdb processed the 5' RACE reads anew with MiXCR; each CDR3 protein has one entry. The sample shows approximately 800,000 distinct CDR3 sequences, about 53% of them seen only once. The sequenced sample was blood. All receptors come from a man older than 75 in good health.

This clonotype was found once. V is TRBV10-3 and J is TRBJ1-1; D is ambiguous. CDR1 is ENHRY, CDR2 SYGVKD, per germline. There are 15 residues in the CDR3. Trimming removed 3 bases at V and 2 bases at J, with 13 bases between. Written as DNA, the CDR3 is TGTGCCATCAGTGATGGCCTACCGGTAAACACTGAAGCTTTCTTT. This translates into CAISDGLPVNTEAFF.

This sequence joins TRBV12-3 or TRBV12-4 and TRBJ2-7; 9 bases are a match to TRBD2. This CDR3 is 17 amino acids long. The trim removed 5 bases at V and 6 bases at J, leaving 17 bases unmatched. The CDR3 region has the DNA TGTGCCAGCAGTCCCAAACGGGCCATGCGGGAGGGCCGCGAGCAGTACTTC. Encoded protein: CASSPKRAMREGREQYF.

A note on this clonotype: At one boundary the junction diverges from the germline segment, which might be a read error. The J gene is TRBJ2-1, the V gene TRBV10-3; 10 bases map to TRBD2. Germline CDR1 ENHRY, CDR2 SYGVKD. The CDR3 has 14 residues. The CDR3 sequence: CAISKSSGSNEQFF. CDR3 bases: TGTGCCATCAGTAAGTCTAGCGGGAGTAATGAGCAGTTCTTC.

The V call is TRBV5-6, the J call TRBJ2-7, with 14 bases matching TRBD2. This CDR3 contains 16 residues. V shed 3 bases, J shed 5 bases, and the junction held 7 bases outside the gene matches. Germline assignment: CDR1 SGHDT and CDR2 YYEEEE. In DNA, the CDR3 is TGTGCCAGCAGCTCCTGGGGACTAGCGGGAGCCCACGAGCAGTACTTC. It is translated as CASSSWGLAGAHEQYF.

This CDR3 reads CASSQGQGKGEETQYF. The CDR3 DNA sequence: TGTGCCAGCAGCCAAGGACAGGGGAAGGGGGAAGAGACCCAGTACTTC. V is TRBV7-8 and J is TRBJ2-5, with TRBD1 identical over 9 bases. Germline V lookup: CDR1 SGHVS, CDR2 FQNEAQ. The V gene end was trimmed by 5 bases and the J gene end by 3 bases; junction bases not matched to a gene: 10. This CDR3 contains 16 residues.

CDR3 bases: TGCAGCGTTGTACAGGGCGGAGAGACCCAGTACTTC. It translates to CSVVQGGETQYF. This sequence joins TRBV29-1 and TRBJ2-5; D perhaps matches TRBD1 (6 bases). The V gene's germline CDR1 is SQVTM and CDR2 ANQGSEA. CDR3 size: 12 residues. V was cut by 4 bases and J by 4 bases, with 10 bases left in between.

The chain has TRBV7-2 and TRBJ2-3, with D possibly being TRBD2 (5 bases). This CDR3 has 14 residues. V was pared by 1 base and J by 6 bases, with 11 bases between. In germline, CDR1 is SGHTA, CDR2 FQGNSA. The CDR3 protein is CASSLGGKADTQYF. CDR3 in DNA: TGTGCCAGCAGCTTAGGAGGGAAGGCTGATACGCAGTATTTT. Using reference TRBV7-2 and TRBJ2-3 for the parts outside the CDR3, the full variable domain is GAGVSQSPSNKVTEKGKDVELRCDPISGHTALYWYRQSLGQGLEFLIYFQGNSAPDKSGLPSDRFSAERTGGSVSTLTIQRTQQEDSAVYLCASSLGGKADTQYFGPGTRLTVL.

The chain links TRBV7-3 to TRBJ2-1; 10 bases match TRBD2. Trimming took 6 bases from V and 6 from J; bases not matched to a gene: 5. The CDR3 has 14 residues. The germline gives CDR1 SGHTA, CDR2 FQGTGA. CDR3 region: CASSLAGASNEQFF. CDR3 bases: TGTGCCAGCAGTCTAGCGGGAGCTAGCAATGAGCAGTTCTTC.

The sample holds a few counts of this clonotype. The V gene is TRBV18, the J gene TRBJ1-2; 8 bases agree with TRBD1. The CDR3 is 15 amino acids. The V segment lost 2 bases and the J segment 0 bases; nucleotides outside the gene matches: 2. Germline lookup yields CDR1 KGHSH and CDR2 LQKENI. The CDR3 DNA reads TGTGCCAGCTCACCATCGGGACAGGCTAACTATGGCTACACCTTC. It codes for CASSPSGQANYGYTF.

This clonotype has more than one count but fewer than ten. The chain has TRBV5-5 and TRBJ2-1; D might be TRBD2 (6 bases). Germline lookup yields CDR1 SGHKS and CDR2 YYEKEE (reference sequence). The V and J ends lost 3 bases and 5 bases respectively, with 15 bases between them. The CDR3 sequence is 15 residues long. The CDR3 sequence: CASSSQGLPHNEQFF. DNA of the CDR3: TGTGCCAGCAGCTCGCAGGGACTGCCGCACAATGAGCAGTTCTTC.

J is TRBJ1-2 and V is TRBV12-3 or TRBV12-4; no firm D call. V shed 3 bases and J shed 1 base, with 6 bases lying between them. CDR3 length: 13 amino acids. CDR3 sequence reads: CASSFPSNYGYTF. CDR3 nucleotides: TGTGCCAGCAGTTTCCCCAGTAACTATGGCTACACCTTC.

The V and J genes are TRBV28 and TRBJ2-7; D may be TRBD1 (6 bases). The J call is doubtful: the DNA matches TRBJ2-4 better. The CDR3 is 14 residues long. Germline values: CDR1 MDHEN, CDR2 SYDVKM. The DNA of the CDR3 is TGTGCCAGCAGCCGATCCTACAGGGATAGCATTCAGTACTTC. Its translation is CASSRSYRDSIQYF.

The genes are TRBV28 and TRBJ1-5; unclear D gene. The CDR3 length is 14 residues. Germline V gives CDR1 MDHEN, CDR2 SYDVKM. Trimming left V 7 bases short and J 3 bases short, with 13 bases between. The CDR3 spells CASTPSGFNQPQHF. In nucleotides, the CDR3 is TGTGCCAGCACTCCATCGGGCTTCAATCAGCCCCAGCATTTT.

V gene TRBV25-1 combines with J gene TRBJ1-6; a possible D gene is TRBD1 (5 bases). The CDR3 extends over 14 amino acids. The ends were cut back, 3 bases at V and 5 bases at J, with 8 bases in the middle. In germline, CDR1 is MGHDK, CDR2 SYGVNS. The CDR3 is CASSETVNNSPLHF. CDR3 DNA: TGTGCCAGCAGTGAGACAGTGAATAATTCACCCCTCCACTTT.

The V and J genes are TRBV28 and TRBJ1-2; the match to TRBD1 covers 10 bases. This CDR3 region has 15 residues. The junction had 6 bases not matched to a gene; V was cut back by 6 bases and J by 2 bases. Germline values: CDR1 MDHEN, CDR2 SYDVKM. The CDR3 nucleotides are TGTGCCAGCAGCCCCGGGACAGGGGCAAACTATGGCTACACCTTC. This gives the protein CASSPGTGANYGYTF.

The chain links TRBV15 to TRBJ2-1, with D perhaps given as TRBD1 or TRBD2 (5 bases each). Looked up from germline, CDR1 is LNHNV and CDR2 is YYDKDF (reference sequence). Deletions cut 7 bases from V and 0 bases from J, with 28 bases between. CDR3 length equals 20 residues. This CDR3 is CATNMGPSDNFPSSYNEQFF. CDR3 coding DNA: TGTGCCACCAACATGGGACCATCCGATAACTTCCCAAGCTCCTACAATGAGCAGTTCTTC.

To note about this clonotype: The junction and the germline gene differ at one end; a read error may be behind it. The V gene is TRBV27, the J gene TRBJ2-4; tentative D call: TRBD2 (6 bases). Germline V lookup: CDR1 MNHEY, CDR2 SMNVEV (reference sequence). The CDR3 runs to 13 residues. CDR3 sequence reads: CANSPRGVYIQYF. The CDR3 DNA sequence: TGTGCCAACAGTCCCCGCGGGGTGTACATTCAGTACTTC.

V and J are TRBV7-2 and TRBJ2-7; perhaps D is TRBD1 or TRBD2 (5 bases each). CDR1 SGHTA and CDR2 FQGNSA come from the germline V gene. The CDR3 spans 15 residues. The V and J ends lost 1 base and 6 bases respectively, with 16 bases between them. This CDR3 reads CASSLGGSGFGEQYF. CDR3 DNA sequence: TGTGCCAGCAGCTTAGGCGGGTCAGGGTTCGGCGAGCAGTACTTC.

Written as DNA, the CDR3 is TGTGCCAGCAGTCCTCCCCCACAGGGACAAGAGACCCAGTACTTC. It specifies CASSPPPQGQETQYF. The chain is built from TRBV28 and TRBJ2-7, with D possibly being TRBD1 (6 bases). Matching the DNA end better, TRBJ2-5 makes the J call doubtful. The germline V gene encodes CDR1 MDHEN and CDR2 SYDVKM. CDR3 length: 15 amino acids.

The chain couples TRBV15 to TRBJ2-1; maybe TRBD2 (5 bases). This CDR3 contains 14 residues. Germline V gene data show CDR1 as LNHNV and CDR2 as YYDKDF (reference sequence). Trimming cost V 7 bases and J 4 bases, with 14 bases left between them. The CDR3 reads CATNLGVAYNEQFF. The DNA for the CDR3 is TGTGCCACCAATCTGGGAGTCGCATACAATGAGCAGTTCTTC.

The chain recombines TRBV2 with TRBJ1-1, with 9 nucleotides matching TRBD1. The CDR3 has 16 amino acids. Germline loops: CDR1 SNHLY, CDR2 FYNNEI. Germline trimming cut 5 bases from V and 0 bases from J; bases unmatched to any gene: 7. The CDR3 protein is CASSPDRGDVNTEAFF. Here the CDR3 DNA reads TGTGCCAGCAGTCCTGACAGGGGGGATGTGAACACTGAAGCTTTCTTT.